Sequencing of this TCR beta chain was carried out in a study of T cell repertoires in cytomegalovirus infection. As for the study in general: HLA-C-restricted CMV epitopes, recently identified, and well-studied HLA-B-restricted ones were used by the study. Public TCR beta signatures were indicative of both CMV infection and a matching HLA type.

The sample holds many counts of this clonotype. Its target is unknown. General study results and limits: Carriage of CMV together with the relevant HLA was identifiable through cumulative public TCR beta family frequency. There were HLA-C-restricted CMV-specific TCR beta clonotypes dominating the ex vivo response.

One entry per CDR3 protein, called by TCRdb with MiXCR from the reads. The table includes around 300,000 distinct CDR3 sequences, 20% to 25% detected once. There are 13 residues in the CDR3. The germline V gene encodes CDR1 MGHDK and CDR2 SYGVNS. V was trimmed by 6 bases and J by 7 bases, leaving 16 bases between them. The V and J genes are TRBV25-1 and TRBJ2-7; the D call may be TRBD1 or TRBD2 (5 bases each). This clonotype originated in a human donor in good health (CMV status not recorded). Some clones in this sample may be carry-over from other donors' samples. The starting material was cultured PBMCs, obtained from culture after CMV antigen stimulation. CDR3 loop: CASRRAREGEQYF. As DNA, the CDR3 is TGTGCCAGCAGGAGGGCCAGGGAAGGGGAGCAGTACTTC.